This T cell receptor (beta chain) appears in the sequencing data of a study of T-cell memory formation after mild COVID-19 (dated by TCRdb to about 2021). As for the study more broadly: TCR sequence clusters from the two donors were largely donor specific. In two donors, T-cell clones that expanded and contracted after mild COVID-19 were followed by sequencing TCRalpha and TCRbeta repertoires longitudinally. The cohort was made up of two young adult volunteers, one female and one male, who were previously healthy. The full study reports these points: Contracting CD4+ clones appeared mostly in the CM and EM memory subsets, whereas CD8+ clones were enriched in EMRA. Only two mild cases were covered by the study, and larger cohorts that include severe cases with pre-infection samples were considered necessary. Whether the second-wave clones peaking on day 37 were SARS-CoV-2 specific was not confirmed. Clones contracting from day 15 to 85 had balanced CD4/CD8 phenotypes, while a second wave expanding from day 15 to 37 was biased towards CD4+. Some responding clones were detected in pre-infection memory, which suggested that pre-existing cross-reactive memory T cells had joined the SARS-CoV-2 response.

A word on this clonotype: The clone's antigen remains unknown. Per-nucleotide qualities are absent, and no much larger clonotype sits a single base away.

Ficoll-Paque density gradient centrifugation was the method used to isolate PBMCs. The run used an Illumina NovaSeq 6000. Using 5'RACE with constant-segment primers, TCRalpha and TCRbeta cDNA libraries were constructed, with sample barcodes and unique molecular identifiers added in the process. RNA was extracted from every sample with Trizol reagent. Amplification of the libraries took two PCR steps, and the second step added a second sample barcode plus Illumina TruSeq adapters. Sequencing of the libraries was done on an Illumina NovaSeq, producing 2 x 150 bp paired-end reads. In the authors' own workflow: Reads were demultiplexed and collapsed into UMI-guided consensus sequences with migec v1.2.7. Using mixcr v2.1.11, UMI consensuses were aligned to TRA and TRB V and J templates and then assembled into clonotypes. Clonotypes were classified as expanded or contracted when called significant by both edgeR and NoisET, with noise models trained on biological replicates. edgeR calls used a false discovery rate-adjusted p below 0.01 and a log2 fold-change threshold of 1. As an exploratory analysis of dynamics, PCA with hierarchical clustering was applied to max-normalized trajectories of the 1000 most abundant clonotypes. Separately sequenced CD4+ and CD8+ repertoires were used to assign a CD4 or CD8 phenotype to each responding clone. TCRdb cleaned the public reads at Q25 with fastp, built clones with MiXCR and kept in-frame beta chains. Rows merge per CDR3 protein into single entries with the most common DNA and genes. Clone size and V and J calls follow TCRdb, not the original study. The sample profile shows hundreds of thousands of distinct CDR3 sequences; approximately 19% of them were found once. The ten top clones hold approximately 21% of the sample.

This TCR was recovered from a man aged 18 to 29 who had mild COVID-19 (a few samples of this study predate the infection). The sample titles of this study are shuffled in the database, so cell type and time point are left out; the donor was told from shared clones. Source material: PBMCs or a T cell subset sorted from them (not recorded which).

The DNA sequence is TGCAGTGCTGACAGTTTCTTTGAGCAGTTCTTC. This is translated as CSADSFFEQFF. Recombination joined TRBV20-1 with TRBJ2-1; a tentative D call is TRBD1 (5 bases match). Trimming costs V 5 bases and J 9 bases, and their ends lie 11 bases apart. Per the germline V gene (reference sequence), DFQATT is the CDR1 and SNEGSKA is the CDR2. Its CDR3 holds 11 amino acids, cysteine through phenylalanine. Only CDR3 DNA is held: 33 bases, read in frame from base 1.